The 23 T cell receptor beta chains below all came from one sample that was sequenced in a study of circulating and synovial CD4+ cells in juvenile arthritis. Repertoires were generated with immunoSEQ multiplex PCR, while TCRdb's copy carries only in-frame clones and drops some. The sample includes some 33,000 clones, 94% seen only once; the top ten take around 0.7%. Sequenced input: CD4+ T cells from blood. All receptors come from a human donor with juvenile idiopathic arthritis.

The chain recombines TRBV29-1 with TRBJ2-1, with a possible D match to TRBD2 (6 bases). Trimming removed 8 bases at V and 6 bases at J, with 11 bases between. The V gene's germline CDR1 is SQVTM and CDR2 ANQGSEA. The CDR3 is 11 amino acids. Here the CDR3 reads CSTASANEQFF. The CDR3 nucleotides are TGCAGCACCGCTAGCGCCAATGAGCAGTTCTTC.

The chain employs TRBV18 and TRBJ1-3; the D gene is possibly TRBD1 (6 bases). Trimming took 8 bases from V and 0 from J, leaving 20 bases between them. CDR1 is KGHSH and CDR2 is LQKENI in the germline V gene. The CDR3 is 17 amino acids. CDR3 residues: CASQEFRQVVSGNTIYF. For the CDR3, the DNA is TGTGCCAGCCAGGAATTTAGACAGGTCGTCTCTGGAAACACCATATATTTT. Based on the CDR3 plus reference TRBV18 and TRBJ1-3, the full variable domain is NAGVMQNPRHLVRRRGQEARLRCSPMKGHSHVYWYRQLPEEGLKFMVYLQKENIIDESGMPKERFSAEFPKEGPSILRIQQVVRGDSAAYFCASQEFRQVVSGNTIYFGEGSWLTVV.

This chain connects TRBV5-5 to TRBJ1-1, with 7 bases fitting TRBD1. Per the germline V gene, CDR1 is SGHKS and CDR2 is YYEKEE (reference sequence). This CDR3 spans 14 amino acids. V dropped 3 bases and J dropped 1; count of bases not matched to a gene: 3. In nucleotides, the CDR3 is TGTGCCAGCAGCTCCCGGACAGGGAACACTGAAGCTTTCTTT. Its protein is CASSSRTGNTEAFF. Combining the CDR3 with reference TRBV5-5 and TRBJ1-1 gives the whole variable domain DAGVTQSPTHLIKTRGQQVTLRCSPISGHKSVSWYQQVLGQGPQFIFQYYEKEERGRGNFPDRFSARQFPNYSSELNVNALLLGDSALYLCASSSRTGNTEAFFGQGTRLTVV.

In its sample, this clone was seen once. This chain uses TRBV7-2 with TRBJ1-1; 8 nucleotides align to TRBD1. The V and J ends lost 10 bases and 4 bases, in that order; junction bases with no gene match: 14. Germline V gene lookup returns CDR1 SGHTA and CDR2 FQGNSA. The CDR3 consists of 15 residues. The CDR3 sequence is CATRRDRGGRTEAFF. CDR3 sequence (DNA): TGTGCCACCCGACGTGACAGGGGTGGTCGCACTGAAGCTTTCTTT.

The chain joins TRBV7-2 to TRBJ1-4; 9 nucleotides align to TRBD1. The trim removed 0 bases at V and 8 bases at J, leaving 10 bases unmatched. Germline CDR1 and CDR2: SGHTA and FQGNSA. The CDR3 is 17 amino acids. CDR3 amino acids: CASSLAGRGQGIEKLFF. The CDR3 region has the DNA TGTGCCAGCAGCTTAGCGGGTAGGGGACAGGGTATCGAAAAACTGTTTTTT.

CDR3 DNA: TGTGCCAGCAGCCCCGGACAGGGGACAGCTAACTATGGCTACACCTTC. The encoded protein is CASSPGQGTANYGYTF. The chain uses TRBV9 and TRBJ1-2; 9 nucleotides line up with TRBD1. CDR1 is SGDLS, CDR2 YYNGEE, per germline. This CDR3 comprises 16 residues. Germline trimming cut 4 bases from V and 0 bases from J; bases unmatched to any gene: 7.

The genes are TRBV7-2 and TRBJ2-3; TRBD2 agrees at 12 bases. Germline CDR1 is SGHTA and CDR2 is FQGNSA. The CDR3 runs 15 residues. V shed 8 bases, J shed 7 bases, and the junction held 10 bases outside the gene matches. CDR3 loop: CASRASGGAGNTQYF. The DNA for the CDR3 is TGTGCCAGCCGGGCTAGCGGGGGGGCGGGAAATACGCAGTATTTT.

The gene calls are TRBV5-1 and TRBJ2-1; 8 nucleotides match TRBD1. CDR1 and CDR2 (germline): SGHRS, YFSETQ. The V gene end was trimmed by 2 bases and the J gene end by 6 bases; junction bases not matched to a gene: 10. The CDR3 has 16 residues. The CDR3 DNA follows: TGCGCCAGCAGCTTTGGGGCAGGTCAGGGGGCCAATGAGCAGTTCTTC. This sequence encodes CASSFGAGQGANEQFF.

CDR3 sequence: CASSPMDRNYYGYTF. CDR3 bases: TGTGCCAGCAGCCCCATGGACAGGAACTACTATGGCTACACCTTC. The chain recombines TRBV11-2 with TRBJ1-2; the match to TRBD1 covers 7 bases. The CDR3 has 15 residues. V trimming: 5 bases; J trimming: 3 bases; junction bases outside the gene matches: 9. From germline, CDR1 is SGHAT and CDR2 FQNNGV. The whole variable domain, filled in from reference TRBV11-2 and TRBJ1-2, reads EAGVAQSPRYKIIEKRQSVAFWCNPISGHATLYWYQQILGQGPKLLIQFQNNGVVDDSQLPKDRFSAERLKGVDSTLKIQPAKLEDSAVYLCASSPMDRNYYGYTFGSGTRLTVV.

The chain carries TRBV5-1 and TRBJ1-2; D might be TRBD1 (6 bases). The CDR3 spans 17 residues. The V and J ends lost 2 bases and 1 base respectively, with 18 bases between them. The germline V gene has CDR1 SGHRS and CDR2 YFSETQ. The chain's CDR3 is CASSFPAGTYYNYGYTF. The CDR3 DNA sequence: TGCGCCAGCAGCTTTCCAGCTGGGACATATTATAACTATGGCTACACCTTC.

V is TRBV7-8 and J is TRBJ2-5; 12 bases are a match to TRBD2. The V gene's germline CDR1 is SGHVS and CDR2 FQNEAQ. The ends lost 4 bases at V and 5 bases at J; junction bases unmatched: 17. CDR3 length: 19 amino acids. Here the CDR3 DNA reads TGTGCCAGCAGCTCCGGGAGGCTAGCGGGGGGGCTATTTGGGGAGACCCAGTACTTC. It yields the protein CASSSGRLAGGLFGETQYF.

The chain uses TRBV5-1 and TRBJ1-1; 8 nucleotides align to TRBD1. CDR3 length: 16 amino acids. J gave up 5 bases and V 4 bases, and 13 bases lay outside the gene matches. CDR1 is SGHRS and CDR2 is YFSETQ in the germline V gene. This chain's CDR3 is CASSNIRQGRGTEAFF. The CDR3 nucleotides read TGCGCCAGCAGCAATATAAGACAGGGGCGAGGTACTGAAGCTTTCTTT.

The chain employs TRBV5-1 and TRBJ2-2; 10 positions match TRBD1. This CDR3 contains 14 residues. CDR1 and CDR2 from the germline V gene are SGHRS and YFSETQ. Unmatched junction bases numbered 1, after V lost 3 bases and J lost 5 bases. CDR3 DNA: TGCGCCAGCAGCTCGGGACAGGGGACCGGGGAGCTGTTTTTT. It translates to CASSSGQGTGELFF.

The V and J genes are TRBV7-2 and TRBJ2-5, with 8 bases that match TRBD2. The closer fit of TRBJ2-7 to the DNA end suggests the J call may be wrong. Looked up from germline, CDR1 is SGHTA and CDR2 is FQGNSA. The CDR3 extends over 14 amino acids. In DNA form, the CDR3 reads TGTGCCAGCAGCACCGGGGGGGGACTAGACGAGCAGTACTTC. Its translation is CASSTGGGLDEQYF.

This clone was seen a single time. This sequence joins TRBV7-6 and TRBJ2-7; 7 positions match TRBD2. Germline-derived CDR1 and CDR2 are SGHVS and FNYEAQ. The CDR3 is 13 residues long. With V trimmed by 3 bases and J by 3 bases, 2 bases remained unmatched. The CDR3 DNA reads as TGTGCCAGCAGCTTGGGGGGGGACTACGAGCAGTACTTC. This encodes CASSLGGDYEQYF.

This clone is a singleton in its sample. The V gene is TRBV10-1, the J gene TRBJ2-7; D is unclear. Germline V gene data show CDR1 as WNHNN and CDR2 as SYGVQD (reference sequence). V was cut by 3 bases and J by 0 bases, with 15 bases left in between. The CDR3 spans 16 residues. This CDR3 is CASSERRPPGSYEQYF. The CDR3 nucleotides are TGCGCCAGCAGTGAACGTAGGCCCCCGGGCTCCTACGAGCAGTACTTC.

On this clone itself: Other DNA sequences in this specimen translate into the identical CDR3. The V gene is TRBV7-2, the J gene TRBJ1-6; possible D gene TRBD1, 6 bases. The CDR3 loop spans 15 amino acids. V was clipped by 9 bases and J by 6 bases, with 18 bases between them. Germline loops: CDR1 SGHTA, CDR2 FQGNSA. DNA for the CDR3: TGTGCCAGTAGCCACAGGGATCGTCGTAATTCACCCCTCCACTTT. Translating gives CASSHRDRRNSPLHF.

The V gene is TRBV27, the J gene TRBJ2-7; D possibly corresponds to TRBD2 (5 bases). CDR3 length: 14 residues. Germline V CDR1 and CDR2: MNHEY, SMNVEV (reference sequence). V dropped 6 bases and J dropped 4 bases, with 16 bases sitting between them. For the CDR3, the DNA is TGTGCCAGCAGGGGAGTTGGGAATCTTTACGAGCAGTACTTC. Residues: CASRGVGNLYEQYF.

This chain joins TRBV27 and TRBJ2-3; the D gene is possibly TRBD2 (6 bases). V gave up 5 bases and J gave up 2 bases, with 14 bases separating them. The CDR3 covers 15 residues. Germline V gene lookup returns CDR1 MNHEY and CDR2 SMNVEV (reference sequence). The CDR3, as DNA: TGTGCCAGCAGTCTACCGGGGGACCACACAGATACGCAGTATTTT. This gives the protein CASSLPGDHTDTQYF.

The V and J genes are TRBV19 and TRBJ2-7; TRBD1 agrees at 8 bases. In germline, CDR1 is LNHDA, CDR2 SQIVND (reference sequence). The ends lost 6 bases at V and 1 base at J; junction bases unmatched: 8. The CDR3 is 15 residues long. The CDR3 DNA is TGTGCCAGTAGCCTACAGGGGGTACTATCCTACGAGCAGTACTTC. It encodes CASSLQGVLSYEQYF.

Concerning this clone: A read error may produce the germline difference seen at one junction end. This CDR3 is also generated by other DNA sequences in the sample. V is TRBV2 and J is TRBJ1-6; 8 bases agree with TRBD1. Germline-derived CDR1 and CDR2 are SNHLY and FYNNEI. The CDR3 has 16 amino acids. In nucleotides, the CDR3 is TGTGCCAGCAGGCCACCCCAGGGGGCCTCAAATTCCCCCCTCCACTTT. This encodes CASRPPQGASNSPLHF. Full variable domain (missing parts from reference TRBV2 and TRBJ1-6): EPEVTQTPSHQVTQMGQEVILRCVPISNHLYFYWYRQILGQKVEFLVSFYNNEISEKSEIFDDQFSVERPDGSNFTLKIRSTKLEDSAMYFCASRPPQGASNSPLHFGNGTRLTVT.

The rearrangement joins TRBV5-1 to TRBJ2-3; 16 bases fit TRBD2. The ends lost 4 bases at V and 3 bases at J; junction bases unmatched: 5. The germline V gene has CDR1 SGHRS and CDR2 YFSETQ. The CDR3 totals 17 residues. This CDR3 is CASSSGTSGGATDTQYF. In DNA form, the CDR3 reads TGCGCCAGCAGCAGTGGGACTAGCGGGGGGGCGACAGATACGCAGTATTTT.

The CDR3 loop reads CASSLSITEAFF. For the CDR3, the DNA is TGTGCCAGCAGTTTATCCATCACTGAAGCTTTCTTT. The J gene is TRBJ1-1, the V gene TRBV28, with no clear D. Germline V gene data show CDR1 as MDHEN and CDR2 as SYDVKM. This CDR3 spans 12 amino acids. V lost 1 base, J lost 4 bases, and 4 bases lay in between.